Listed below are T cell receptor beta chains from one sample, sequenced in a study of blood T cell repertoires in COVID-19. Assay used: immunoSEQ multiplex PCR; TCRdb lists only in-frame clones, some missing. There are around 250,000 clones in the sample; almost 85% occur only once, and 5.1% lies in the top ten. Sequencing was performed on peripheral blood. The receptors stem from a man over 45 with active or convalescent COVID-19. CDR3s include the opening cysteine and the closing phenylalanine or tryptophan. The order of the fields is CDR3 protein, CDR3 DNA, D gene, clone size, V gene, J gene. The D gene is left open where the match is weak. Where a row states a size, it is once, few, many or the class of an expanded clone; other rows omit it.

CDR3aa: CASSFGGRSSYEQYF
CDR3nt: TGTGCCAGCAGCTTCGGGGGGAGGAGCTCCTACGAGCAGTACTTC
d_gene: TRBD2
abundance: .
v_gene: TRBV5-6
j_gene: TRBJ2-7

CDR3aa: CASSPEDSFYEQYF
CDR3nt: TGTGCCAGCTCACCGGAGGACTCCTTCTACGAGCAGTACTTC
d_gene: .
abundance: .
v_gene: TRBV18
j_gene: TRBJ2-7

CDR3aa: CASSEGLELIYEQFF
CDR3nt: TGTGCCAGCAGCGAGGGACTAGAGTTGATCTATGAGCAGTTCTTC
d_gene: TRBD2
abundance: .
v_gene: TRBV5-5
j_gene: TRBJ2-1

CDR3aa: CASSTRQVLAAFF
CDR3nt: TGTGCCAGTAGTACGCGACAGGTCCTAGCTGCTTTCTTT
d_gene: .
abundance: once
v_gene: TRBV19
j_gene: TRBJ1-1

CDR3aa: CASTRRPGGGTYNSPLHF
CDR3nt: TGTGCCAGTACACGCCGACCGGGCGGAGGAACCTATAATTCACCCCTCCACTTT
d_gene: .
abundance: .
v_gene: TRBV19
j_gene: TRBJ1-6

CDR3aa: CASLGSGTSGRGGQRDSYNEQFF
CDR3nt: TGTGCCAGCCTCGGCTCCGGGACTAGCGGTAGAGGGGGCCAACGAGATTCCTACAATGAGCAGTTCTTC
d_gene: TRBD2
abundance: .
v_gene: TRBV2
j_gene: TRBJ2-1

CDR3aa: CASSLGHSSSYEQYF
CDR3nt: TGTGCCAGCAGCCTGGGACACTCTAGCTCCTACGAGCAGTACTTC
d_gene: .
abundance: .
v_gene: TRBV3-1/TRBV3-2
j_gene: TRBJ2-7

CDR3aa: CASSLEVAESSYNEQFF
CDR3nt: TGTGCCAGCAGCTTAGAGGTAGCGGAGAGCTCCTACAATGAGCAGTTCTTC
d_gene: .
abundance: .
v_gene: TRBV7-8
j_gene: TRBJ2-1

CDR3aa: CASSQGGVLSGNTIYF
CDR3nt: TGTGCCAGCAGCCAGGGAGGAGTCCTCTCTGGAAACACCATATATTTT
d_gene: .
abundance: .
v_gene: TRBV11-2
j_gene: TRBJ1-3

CDR3aa: CASSLRGTAGTEAFF
CDR3nt: TGTGCCAGCAGCTTAAGGGGGACGGCCGGCACTGAAGCTTTCTTT
d_gene: .
abundance: .
v_gene: TRBV7-9
j_gene: TRBJ1-1

CDR3aa: CASRDGGSTDTQYF
CDR3nt: TGTGCCAGTAGGGACGGGGGGAGTACAGATACGCAGTATTTT
d_gene: TRBD2
abundance: once
v_gene: TRBV19
j_gene: TRBJ2-3

CDR3aa: CASSFPTSGGTDTQYF
CDR3nt: TGTGCCAGCAGTTTCCCGACTAGCGGAGGCACAGATACGCAGTATTTT
d_gene: TRBD2
abundance: .
v_gene: TRBV28
j_gene: TRBJ2-3

CDR3aa: CASRRGVNYEQYF
CDR3nt: TGTGCCAGCCGGAGAGGAGTTAATTACGAGCAGTACTTC
d_gene: .
abundance: .
v_gene: TRBV6-5
j_gene: TRBJ2-7

CDR3aa: CASSPLPGQGGFEQYF
CDR3nt: TGTGCCAGCAGTCCCCTTCCGGGACAGGGGGGTTTCGAGCAGTACTTC
d_gene: TRBD1
abundance: .
v_gene: TRBV28
j_gene: TRBJ2-7

CDR3aa: CASSNRQGVDHGYTF
CDR3nt: TGCGCCAGCAGCAACCGACAGGGGGTAGACCATGGCTACACCTTC
d_gene: TRBD1
abundance: .
v_gene: TRBV5-1
j_gene: TRBJ1-2

CDR3aa: CAWYRGSEAFF
CDR3nt: TGTGCCTGGTACAGGGGATCTGAAGCTTTCTTT
d_gene: TRBD1
abundance: .
v_gene: TRBV30
j_gene: TRBJ1-1

CDR3aa: CASSQDRKGAGTGAFPLHF
CDR3nt: TGCGCCAGCAGCCAGGACCGAAAGGGGGCCGGGACAGGGGCTTTTCCCCTCCACTTT
d_gene: TRBD1
abundance: few
v_gene: TRBV4-3
j_gene: TRBJ1-6

CDR3aa: CASSLLSQGRSPIYGYTF
CDR3nt: TGTGCCAGCAGCTTACTGTCCCAGGGAAGATCCCCTATTTATGGCTACACCTTC
d_gene: .
abundance: .
v_gene: TRBV7-8
j_gene: TRBJ1-2

CDR3aa: CASSTSGRASTGELFF
CDR3nt: TGTGCCAGCAGCACTAGCGGGAGGGCCTCCACCGGGGAGCTGTTTTTT
d_gene: TRBD2
abundance: .
v_gene: TRBV7-9
j_gene: TRBJ2-2

CDR3aa: CASSFTSGVEGRNIQYF
CDR3nt: TGTGCCAGCAGCTTTACGAGCGGAGTCGAGGGCCGAAACATTCAGTACTTC
d_gene: .
abundance: .
v_gene: TRBV7-2
j_gene: TRBJ2-4

CDR3aa: CAIKEPGQGGQETQYF
CDR3nt: TGTGCCATCAAGGAACCCGGGCAGGGTGGCCAAGAGACCCAGTACTTC
d_gene: .
abundance: .
v_gene: TRBV10-3
j_gene: TRBJ2-5

CDR3aa: CASKEGDTQYF
CDR3nt: TGTGCCAGCAAGGAGGGGGATACGCAGTATTTT
d_gene: .
abundance: .
v_gene: TRBV6-5
j_gene: TRBJ2-3

CDR3aa: CAISGNRDNEQYF
CDR3nt: TGTGCCATCAGTGGAAACAGGGACAACGAGCAGTACTTC
d_gene: .
abundance: once
v_gene: TRBV10-3
j_gene: TRBJ2-7

CDR3aa: CASSVDRDTEAFF
CDR3nt: TGTGCCAGCAGCGTTGACAGGGACACTGAAGCTTTCTTT
d_gene: TRBD1
abundance: .
v_gene: TRBV9
j_gene: TRBJ1-1

CDR3aa: CASSSPGSEQYF
CDR3nt: TGTGCCAGCAGTTCCCCCGGGAGCGAGCAGTACTTC
d_gene: .
abundance: .
v_gene: TRBV12-3/TRBV12-4
j_gene: TRBJ2-7

CDR3aa: CASSLAADNSPLHF
CDR3nt: TGCGCCAGCAGCTTGGCCGCGGATAATTCACCCCTCCACTTT
d_gene: .
abundance: .
v_gene: TRBV5-1
j_gene: TRBJ1-6

CDR3aa: CASSSQAGAAETQYF
CDR3nt: TGTGCCAGCAGCTCGCAGGCGGGAGCGGCGGAGACCCAGTACTTC
d_gene: TRBD2
abundance: .
v_gene: TRBV7-3
j_gene: TRBJ2-5

CDR3aa: CATSGQGVDNEQFF
CDR3nt: TGTGCCACGAGTGGACAGGGGGTCGACAATGAGCAGTTCTTC
d_gene: TRBD1
abundance: .
v_gene: TRBV10-3
j_gene: TRBJ2-1

CDR3aa: CSVRGLAGMTWNNEQFF
CDR3nt: TGCAGCGTTCGAGGACTAGCGGGTATGACCTGGAACAATGAGCAGTTCTTC
d_gene: TRBD2
abundance: few
v_gene: TRBV29-1
j_gene: TRBJ2-1

CDR3aa: CASSQRRGKGNEQFF
CDR3nt: TGTGCCAGCAGCCAACGTCGCGGGAAGGGGAATGAGCAGTTCTTC
d_gene: .
abundance: .
v_gene: TRBV3-1/TRBV3-2
j_gene: TRBJ2-1

CDR3aa: CAWSGDRNQPQHF
CDR3nt: TGTGCCTGGAGCGGGGACAGAAATCAGCCCCAGCATTTT
d_gene: TRBD1
abundance: few
v_gene: TRBV30
j_gene: TRBJ1-5

CDR3aa: CAISDRRVDYGYTF
CDR3nt: TGTGCCATCAGTGACCGGCGGGTGGACTATGGCTACACCTTC
d_gene: .
abundance: .
v_gene: TRBV10-3
j_gene: TRBJ1-2

CDR3aa: CASSLGTGDTQYF
CDR3nt: TGCGCCAGCAGCCTTGGGACTGGCGATACGCAGTATTTT
d_gene: .
abundance: .
v_gene: TRBV5-1
j_gene: TRBJ2-3

CDR3aa: CASAKEINQPQHF
CDR3nt: TGTGCCAGCGCGAAGGAGATCAATCAGCCCCAGCATTTT
d_gene: .
abundance: .
v_gene: TRBV2
j_gene: TRBJ1-5